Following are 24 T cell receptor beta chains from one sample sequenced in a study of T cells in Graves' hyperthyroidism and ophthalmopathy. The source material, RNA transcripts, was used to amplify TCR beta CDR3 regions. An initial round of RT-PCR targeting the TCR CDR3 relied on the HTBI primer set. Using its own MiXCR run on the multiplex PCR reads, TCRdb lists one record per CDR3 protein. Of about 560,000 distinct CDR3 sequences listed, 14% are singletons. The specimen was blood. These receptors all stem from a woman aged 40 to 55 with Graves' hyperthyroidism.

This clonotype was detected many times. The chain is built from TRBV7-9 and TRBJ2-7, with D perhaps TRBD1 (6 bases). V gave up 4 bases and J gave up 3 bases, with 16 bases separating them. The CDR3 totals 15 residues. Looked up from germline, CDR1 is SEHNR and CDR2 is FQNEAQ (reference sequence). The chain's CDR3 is CASSWTQGPNYEQYF. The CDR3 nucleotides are TGTGCCAGCAGCTGGACACAGGGACCCAACTACGAGCAGTACTTC.

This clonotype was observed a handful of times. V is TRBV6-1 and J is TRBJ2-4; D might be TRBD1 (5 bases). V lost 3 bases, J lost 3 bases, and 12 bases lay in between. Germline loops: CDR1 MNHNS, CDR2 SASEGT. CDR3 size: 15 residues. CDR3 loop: CASSEPSDSKNIQYF. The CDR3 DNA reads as TGTGCCAGCAGTGAGCCTTCCGACAGCAAAAACATTCAGTACTTC.

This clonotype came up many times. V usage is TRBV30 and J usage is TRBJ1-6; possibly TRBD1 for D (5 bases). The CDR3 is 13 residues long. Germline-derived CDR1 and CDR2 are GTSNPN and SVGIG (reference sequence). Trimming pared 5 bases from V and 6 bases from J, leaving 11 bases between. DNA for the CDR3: TGTGCCTGGGCAGGGCAATCTAATTCACCCCTCCACTTT. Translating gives CAWAGQSNSPLHF.

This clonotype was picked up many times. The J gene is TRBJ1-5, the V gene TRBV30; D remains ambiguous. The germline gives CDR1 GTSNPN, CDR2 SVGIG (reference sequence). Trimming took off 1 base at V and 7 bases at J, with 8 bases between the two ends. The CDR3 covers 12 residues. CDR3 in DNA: TGTGCCTGGAGTGCACCAGCCCAGCCCCAGCATTTT. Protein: CAWSAPAQPQHF.

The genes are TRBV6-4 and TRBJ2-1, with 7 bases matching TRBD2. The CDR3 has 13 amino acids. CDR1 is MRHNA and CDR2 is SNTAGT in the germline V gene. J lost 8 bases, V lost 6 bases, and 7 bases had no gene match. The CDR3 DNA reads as TGTGCCAGCAGCCGCGGGAGTGCGGATGAGCAGTTCTTC. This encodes CASSRGSADEQFF.

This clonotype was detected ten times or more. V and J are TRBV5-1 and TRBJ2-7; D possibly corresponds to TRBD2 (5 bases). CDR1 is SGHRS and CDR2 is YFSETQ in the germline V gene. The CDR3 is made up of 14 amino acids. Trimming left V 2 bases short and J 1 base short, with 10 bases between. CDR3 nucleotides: TGCGCCAGCAGCTTTGAGGGTAGGTCCTACGAGCAGTACTTC. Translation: CASSFEGRSYEQYF.

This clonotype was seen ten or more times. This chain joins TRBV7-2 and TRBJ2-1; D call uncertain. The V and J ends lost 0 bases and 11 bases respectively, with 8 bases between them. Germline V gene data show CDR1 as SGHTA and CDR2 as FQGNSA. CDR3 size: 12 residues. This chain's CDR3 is CASSLASGQQFF. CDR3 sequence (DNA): TGTGCCAGCAGCTTAGCGTCGGGTCAGCAGTTCTTC.

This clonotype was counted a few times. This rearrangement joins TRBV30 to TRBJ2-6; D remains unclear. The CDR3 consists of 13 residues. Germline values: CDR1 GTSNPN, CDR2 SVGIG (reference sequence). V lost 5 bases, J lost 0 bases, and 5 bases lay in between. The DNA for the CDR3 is TGTGCCTGGGGACCCTCTGGGGCCAACGTCCTGACTTTC. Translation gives CAWGPSGANVLTF.

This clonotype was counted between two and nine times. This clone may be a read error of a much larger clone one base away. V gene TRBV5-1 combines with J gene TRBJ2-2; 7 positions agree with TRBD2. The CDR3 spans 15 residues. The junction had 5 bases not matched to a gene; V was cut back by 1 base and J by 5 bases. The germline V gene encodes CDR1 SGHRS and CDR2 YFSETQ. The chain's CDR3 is CASSLSGTATGELFF. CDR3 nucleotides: TGCGCCAGCAGCTTGAGCGGGACCGCTACCGGGGAGCTGTTTTTT.

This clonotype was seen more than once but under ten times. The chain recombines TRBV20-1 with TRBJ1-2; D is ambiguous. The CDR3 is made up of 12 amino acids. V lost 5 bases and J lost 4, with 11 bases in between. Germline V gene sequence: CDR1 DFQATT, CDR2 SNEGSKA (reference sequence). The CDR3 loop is CSARTDFYGYTF. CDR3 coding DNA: TGCAGTGCTCGGACGGATTTCTATGGCTACACCTTC.

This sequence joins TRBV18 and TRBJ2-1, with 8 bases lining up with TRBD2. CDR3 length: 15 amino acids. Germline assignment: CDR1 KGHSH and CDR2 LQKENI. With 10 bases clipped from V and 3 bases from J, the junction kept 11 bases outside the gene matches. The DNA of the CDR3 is TGTGCCACTCTTAAAAGCGGGAGTATCTACAATGAGCAGTTCTTC. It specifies CATLKSGSIYNEQFF.

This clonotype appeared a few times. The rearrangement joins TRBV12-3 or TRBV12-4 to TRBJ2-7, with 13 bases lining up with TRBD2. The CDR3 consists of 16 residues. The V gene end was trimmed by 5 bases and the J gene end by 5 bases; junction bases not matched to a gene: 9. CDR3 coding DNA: TGTGCCAGCAGTCAGACTAGCGGGGGGATCCCGAACGAGCAGTACTTC. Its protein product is CASSQTSGGIPNEQYF.

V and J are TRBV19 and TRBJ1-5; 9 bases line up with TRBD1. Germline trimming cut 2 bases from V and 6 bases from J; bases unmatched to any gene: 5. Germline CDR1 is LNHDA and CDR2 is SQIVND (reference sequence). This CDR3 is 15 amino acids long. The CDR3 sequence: CASSITGGDSQPQHF. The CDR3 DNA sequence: TGTGCCAGTAGTATAACAGGGGGCGATAGTCAGCCCCAGCATTTT.

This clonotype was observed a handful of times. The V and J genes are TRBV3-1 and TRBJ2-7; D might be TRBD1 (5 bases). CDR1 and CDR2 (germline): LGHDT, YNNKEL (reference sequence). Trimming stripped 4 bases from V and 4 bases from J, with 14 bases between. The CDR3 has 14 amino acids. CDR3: CASSPGSQGYEQYF. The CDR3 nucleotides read TGTGCCAGCAGCCCCGGCTCGCAGGGTTACGAGCAGTACTTC.

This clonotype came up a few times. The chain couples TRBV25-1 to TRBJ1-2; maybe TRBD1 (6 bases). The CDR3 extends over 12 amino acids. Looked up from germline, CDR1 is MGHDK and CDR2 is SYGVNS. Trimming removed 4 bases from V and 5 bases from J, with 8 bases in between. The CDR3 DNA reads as TGTGCCAGCAGTGGGACAGAGTATGGCTACACCTTC. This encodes CASSGTEYGYTF.

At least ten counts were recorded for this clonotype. Here the CDR3 DNA reads TGTGCCAGCTCACCACAGATTAATCAGCCCCAGCATTTT. This codes for CASSPQINQPQHF. The rearrangement uses TRBV18 and TRBJ1-5; D ambiguous. V dropped 1 base and J dropped 4 bases, with 5 bases sitting between them. This CDR3 region has 13 residues. Germline V gene sequence: CDR1 KGHSH, CDR2 LQKENI.

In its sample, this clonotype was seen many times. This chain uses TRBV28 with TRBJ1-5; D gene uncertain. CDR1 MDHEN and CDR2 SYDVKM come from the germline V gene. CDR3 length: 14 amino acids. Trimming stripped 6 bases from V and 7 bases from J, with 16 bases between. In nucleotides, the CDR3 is TGTGCCAGCAGCACCTCGAGGGATAGCCAGCCCCAGCATTTT. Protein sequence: CASSTSRDSQPQHF.

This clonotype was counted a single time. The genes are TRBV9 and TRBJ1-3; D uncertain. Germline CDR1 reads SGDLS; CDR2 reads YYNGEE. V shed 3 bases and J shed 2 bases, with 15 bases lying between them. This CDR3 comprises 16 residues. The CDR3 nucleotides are TGTGCCAGCAGCGGTGGTGGAGGGTCCCCTGGAAACACCATATATTTT. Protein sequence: CASSGGGGSPGNTIYF. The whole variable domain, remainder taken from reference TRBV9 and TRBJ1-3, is DSGVTQTPKHLITATGQRVTLRCSPRSGDLSVYWYQQSLDQGLQFLIQYYNGEERAKGNILERFSAQQFPDLHSELNLSSLELGDSALYFCASSGGGGSPGNTIYFGEGSWLTVV.

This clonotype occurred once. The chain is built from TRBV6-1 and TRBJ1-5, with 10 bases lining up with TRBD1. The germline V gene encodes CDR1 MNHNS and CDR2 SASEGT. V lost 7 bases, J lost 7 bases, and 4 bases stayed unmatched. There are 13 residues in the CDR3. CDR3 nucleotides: TGTGCCAGCACCCGACAGGGGGCCCAGCCCCAGCATTTT. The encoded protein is CASTRQGAQPQHF.

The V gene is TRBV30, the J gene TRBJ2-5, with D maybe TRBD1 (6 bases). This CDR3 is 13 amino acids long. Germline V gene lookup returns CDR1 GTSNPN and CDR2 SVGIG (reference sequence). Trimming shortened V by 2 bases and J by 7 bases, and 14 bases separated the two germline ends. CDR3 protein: CAWSLNQGGTQYF. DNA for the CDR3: TGTGCCTGGAGTTTGAACCAAGGGGGGACCCAGTACTTC.

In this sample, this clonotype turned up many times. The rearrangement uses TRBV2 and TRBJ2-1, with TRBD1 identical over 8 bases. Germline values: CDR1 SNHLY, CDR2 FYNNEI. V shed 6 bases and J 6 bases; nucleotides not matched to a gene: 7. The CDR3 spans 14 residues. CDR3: CASSRDRTINEQFF. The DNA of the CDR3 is TGTGCCAGCAGCCGGGACAGGACTATCAATGAGCAGTTCTTC. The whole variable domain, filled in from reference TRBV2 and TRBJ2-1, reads EPEVTQTPSHQVTQMGQEVILRCVPISNHLYFYWYRQILGQKVEFLVSFYNNEISEKSEIFDDQFSVERPDGSNFTLKIRSTKLEDSAMYFCASSRDRTINEQFFGPGTRLTVL.

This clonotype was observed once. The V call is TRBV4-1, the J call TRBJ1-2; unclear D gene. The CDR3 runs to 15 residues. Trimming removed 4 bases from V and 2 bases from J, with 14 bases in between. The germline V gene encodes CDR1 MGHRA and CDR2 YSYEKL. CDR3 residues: CASSPTAEGNYGYTF. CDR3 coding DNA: TGCGCCAGCAGCCCAACGGCTGAAGGGAACTATGGCTACACCTTC.

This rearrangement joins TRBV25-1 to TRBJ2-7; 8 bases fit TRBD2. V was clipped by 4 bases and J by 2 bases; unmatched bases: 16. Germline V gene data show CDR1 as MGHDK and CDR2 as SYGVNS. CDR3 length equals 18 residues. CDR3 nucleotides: TGTGCCAGCAGTGCAGAGGGGCGGAGCGGGAGAAGCACCTACGAGCAGTACTTC. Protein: CASSAEGRSGRSTYEQYF.

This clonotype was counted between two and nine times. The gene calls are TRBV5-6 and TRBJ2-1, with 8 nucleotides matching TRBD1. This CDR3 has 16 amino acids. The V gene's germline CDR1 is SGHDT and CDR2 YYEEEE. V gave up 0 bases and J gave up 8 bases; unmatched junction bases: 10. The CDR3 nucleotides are TGTGCCAGCAGCTTGGCCCTCGGACAGGGTAGGGATGAGCAGTTCTTC. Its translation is CASSLALGQGRDEQFF.